This record covers a single TCR beta chain. The CDR3 is made up of 16 amino acids. CDR1 and CDR2 from the germline V gene are SGHTA and FQGNSA. V gave up 4 bases and J gave up 0 bases; unmatched junction bases: 7. The data were produced by immunoSEQ multiplex PCR, yet TCRdb's version contains in-frame clones alone and is incomplete. Of roughly 100,000 clones listed, 83% are singletons. This specimen belongs to a study of control samples from healthy donors and cancer patients. This chain connects TRBV7-2 to TRBJ1-2; 8 nucleotides align to TRBD1. The source of this sequence is a woman between 50 and 59 years old in good health. The sequenced sample was blood. For the CDR3, the DNA is TGTGCCAGCAGCTCCGGACAGGGCCCAGCTAACTATGGCTACACCTTC. As protein: CASSSGQGPANYGYTF.